Below are 5 T cell receptor beta chains sequenced from a single sample in a study of CD8 T cell repertoires and HIV-1 epitope variants. No antigens are known for them. Sequencing used immunoSEQ multiplex PCR; TCRdb keeps in-frame clones, though not all of them. The top ten clones hold around two fifths of a sample with about 4,800 clones, approximately 71% of them seen once. The specimen was cultured CD8+ T cells derived from PBMCs. These receptors were taken from a male donor with HIV.

The DNA for the CDR3 is TGTGCCAGCTCACCGCCCCCGGGGGTAGGAGAGACCCAGTACTTC. It encodes CASSPPPGVGETQYF. J is TRBJ2-5 and V is TRBV18; a possible D gene is TRBD2 (6 bases). The CDR3 runs to 15 residues. The V gene's germline CDR1 is KGHSH and CDR2 LQKENI. The V end was cut by 3 bases, the J end by 4 bases, with 15 bases between.

This chain uses TRBV6-6 with TRBJ1-1; D is possibly TRBD1 (6 bases). The V gene lost 0 bases and the J gene lost 4 bases, with 12 bases spanning the gap. The CDR3 is made up of 15 amino acids. Germline loops: CDR1 MNHNY, CDR2 SVGAGI (reference sequence). The CDR3 DNA follows: TGTGCCAGCAGTTACTCGGACAGTTCGGTCACTGAAGCTTTCTTT. Translation gives CASSYSDSSVTEAFF.

J is TRBJ1-1 and V is TRBV9; 9 nucleotides align to TRBD1. From germline, CDR1 is SGDLS and CDR2 YYNGEE. The trim removed 0 bases at V and 10 bases at J, leaving 7 bases unmatched. The CDR3 runs to 14 residues. Written as DNA, the CDR3 is TGTGCCAGCAGCGTAGAAAGGGGACAGGGCCCAGCTTTCTTT. Translating it yields CASSVERGQGPAFF.

The chain is built from TRBV5-1 and TRBJ2-7, with 12 nucleotides matching TRBD2. Germline CDR1 SGHRS, CDR2 YFSETQ. The CDR3 is 17 residues long. J was trimmed by 0 bases and V by 5 bases; bases with no gene match: 9. The CDR3 DNA is TGCGCCAGCAGTCGGACTAGCGGGACTACTAGCTCCTACGAGCAGTACTTC. This encodes CASSRTSGTTSSYEQYF. Using reference TRBV5-1 and TRBJ2-7 for the parts outside the CDR3, the full variable domain is KAGVTQTPRYLIKTRGQQVTLSCSPISGHRSVSWYQQTPGQGLQFLFEYFSETQRNKGNFPGRFSGRQFSNSRSEMNVSTLELGDSALYLCASSRTSGTTSSYEQYFGPGTRLTVT.

J is TRBJ2-5 and V is TRBV11-3; either TRBD1 or TRBD2 may fit D (6 bases each). The V and J ends lost 8 bases and 0 bases respectively, with 16 bases between them. CDR1 and CDR2 (germline): SGHNT, YENEEA. The CDR3 sequence is 15 residues long. The DNA for the CDR3 is TGTGCCAGCTCCCAAGGGGGGAGCTACCAAGAGACCCAGTACTTC. It encodes CASSQGGSYQETQYF.